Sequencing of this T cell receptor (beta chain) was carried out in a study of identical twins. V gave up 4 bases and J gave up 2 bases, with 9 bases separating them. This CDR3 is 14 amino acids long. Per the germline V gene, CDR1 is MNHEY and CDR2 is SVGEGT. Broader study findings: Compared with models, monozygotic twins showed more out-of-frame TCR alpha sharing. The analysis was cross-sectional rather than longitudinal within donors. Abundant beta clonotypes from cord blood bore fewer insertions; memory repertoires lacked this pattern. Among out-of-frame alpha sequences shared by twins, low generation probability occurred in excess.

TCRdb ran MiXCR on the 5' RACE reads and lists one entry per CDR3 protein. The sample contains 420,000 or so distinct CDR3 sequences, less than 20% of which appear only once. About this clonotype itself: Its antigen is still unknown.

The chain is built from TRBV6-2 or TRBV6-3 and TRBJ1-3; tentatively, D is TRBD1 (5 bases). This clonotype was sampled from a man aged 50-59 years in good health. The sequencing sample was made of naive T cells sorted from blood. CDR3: CASSSRTTGNTIYF. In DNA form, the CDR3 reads TGTGCCAGCAGTTCGAGGACAACTGGAAACACCATATATTTT.